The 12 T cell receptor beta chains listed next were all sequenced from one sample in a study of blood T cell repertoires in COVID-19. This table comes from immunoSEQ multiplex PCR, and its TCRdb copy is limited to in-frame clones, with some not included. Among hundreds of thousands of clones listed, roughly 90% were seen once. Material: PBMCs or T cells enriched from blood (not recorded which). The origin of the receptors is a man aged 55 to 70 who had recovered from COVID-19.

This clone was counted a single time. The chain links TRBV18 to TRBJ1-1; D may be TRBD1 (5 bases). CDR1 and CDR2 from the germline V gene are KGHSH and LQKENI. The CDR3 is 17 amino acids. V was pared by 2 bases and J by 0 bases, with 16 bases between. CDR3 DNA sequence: TGTGCCAGCTCACCAGGGACGAGGGGAGGTTTGAACACTGAAGCTTTCTTT. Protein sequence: CASSPGTRGGLNTEAFF.

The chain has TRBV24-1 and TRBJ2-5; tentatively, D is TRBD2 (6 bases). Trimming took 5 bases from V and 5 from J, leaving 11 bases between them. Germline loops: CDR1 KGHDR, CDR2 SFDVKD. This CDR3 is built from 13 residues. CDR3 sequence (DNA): TGTGCCACCAGTGTGGCAGGGAGGGAGACCCAGTACTTC. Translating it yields CATSVAGRETQYF.

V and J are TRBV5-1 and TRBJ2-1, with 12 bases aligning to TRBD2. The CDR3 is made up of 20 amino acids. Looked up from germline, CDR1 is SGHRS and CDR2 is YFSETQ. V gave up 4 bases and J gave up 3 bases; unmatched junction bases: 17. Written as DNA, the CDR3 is TGCGCCAGCAGCCGTTGGGTGGCGGTCGGACTAGCGGGAAACTACAATGAGCAGTTCTTC. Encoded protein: CASSRWVAVGLAGNYNEQFF.

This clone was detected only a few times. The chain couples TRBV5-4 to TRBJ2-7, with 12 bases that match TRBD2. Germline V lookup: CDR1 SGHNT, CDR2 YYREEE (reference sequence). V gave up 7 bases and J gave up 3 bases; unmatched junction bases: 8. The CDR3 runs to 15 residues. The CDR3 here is CASSSMTSGGYEQYF. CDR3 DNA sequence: TGTGCCAGCTCCTCCATGACTAGCGGGGGCTACGAGCAGTACTTC. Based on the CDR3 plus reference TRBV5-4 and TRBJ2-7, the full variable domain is ETGVTQSPTHLIKTRGQQVTLRCSSQSGHNTVSWYQQALGQGPQFIFQYYREEENGRGNFPPRFSGLQFPNYSSELNVNALELDDSALYLCASSSMTSGGYEQYFGPGTRLTVT.

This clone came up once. CDR3 sequence (DNA): TGCAGTGCTAGTCCCCGGACTAGCGGGAGCAATGAGCAGTTCTTC. Translation: CSASPRTSGSNEQFF. V and J are TRBV20-1 and TRBJ2-1; 13 bases agree with TRBD2. The V and J ends lost 3 bases and 6 bases, in that order; junction bases with no gene match: 5. The V gene's germline CDR1 is DFQATT and CDR2 SNEGSKA (reference sequence). The CDR3 consists of 15 residues.

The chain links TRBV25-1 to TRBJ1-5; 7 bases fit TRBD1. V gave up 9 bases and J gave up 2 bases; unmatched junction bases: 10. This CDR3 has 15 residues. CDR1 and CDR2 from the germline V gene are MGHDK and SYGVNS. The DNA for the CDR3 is TGTGCCAGTAGCGTCGGCGGACAGGGCAATCAGCCCCAGCATTTT. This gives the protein CASSVGGQGNQPQHF.

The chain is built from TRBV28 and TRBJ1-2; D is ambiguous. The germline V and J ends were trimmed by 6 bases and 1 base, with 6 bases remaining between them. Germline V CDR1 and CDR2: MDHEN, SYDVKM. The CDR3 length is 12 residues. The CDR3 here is CASSSHNYGYTF. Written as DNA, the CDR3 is TGTGCCAGCAGCAGTCATAACTATGGCTACACCTTC.

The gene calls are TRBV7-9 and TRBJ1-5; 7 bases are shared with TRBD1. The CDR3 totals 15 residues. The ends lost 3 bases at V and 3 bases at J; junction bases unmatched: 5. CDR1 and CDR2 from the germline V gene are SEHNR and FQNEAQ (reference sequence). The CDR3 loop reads CASSLGQIPNQPQHF. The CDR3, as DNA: TGTGCCAGCAGCTTGGGACAGATTCCCAATCAGCCCCAGCATTTT.

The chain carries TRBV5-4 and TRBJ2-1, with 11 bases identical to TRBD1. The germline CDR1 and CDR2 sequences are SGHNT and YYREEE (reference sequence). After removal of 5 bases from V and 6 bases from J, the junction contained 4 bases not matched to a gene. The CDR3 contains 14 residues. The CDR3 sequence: CASRPGQGGNEQFF. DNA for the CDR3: TGTGCCAGCAGACCGGGACAGGGGGGCAATGAGCAGTTCTTC.

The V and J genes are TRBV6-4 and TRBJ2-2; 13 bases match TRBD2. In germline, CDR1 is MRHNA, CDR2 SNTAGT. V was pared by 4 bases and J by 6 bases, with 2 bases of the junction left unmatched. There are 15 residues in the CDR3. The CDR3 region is CASSVGLAGSGELFF. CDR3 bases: TGTGCCAGCAGTGTGGGACTAGCGGGGTCCGGGGAGCTGTTTTTT.

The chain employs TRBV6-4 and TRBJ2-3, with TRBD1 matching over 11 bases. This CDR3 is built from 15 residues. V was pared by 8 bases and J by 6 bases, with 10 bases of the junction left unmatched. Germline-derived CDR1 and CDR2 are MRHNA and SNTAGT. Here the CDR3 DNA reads TGTGCCAGCGCACAGGACAGGGGGCAAAAGGATACGCAGTATTTT. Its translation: CASAQDRGQKDTQYF.

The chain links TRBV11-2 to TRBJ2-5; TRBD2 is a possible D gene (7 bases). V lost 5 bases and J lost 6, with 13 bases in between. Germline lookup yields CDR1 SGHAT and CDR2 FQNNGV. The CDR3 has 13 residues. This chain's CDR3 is CASSPWGGQTQYF. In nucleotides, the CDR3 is TGTGCCAGCAGCCCGTGGGGGGGGCAGACCCAGTACTTC.